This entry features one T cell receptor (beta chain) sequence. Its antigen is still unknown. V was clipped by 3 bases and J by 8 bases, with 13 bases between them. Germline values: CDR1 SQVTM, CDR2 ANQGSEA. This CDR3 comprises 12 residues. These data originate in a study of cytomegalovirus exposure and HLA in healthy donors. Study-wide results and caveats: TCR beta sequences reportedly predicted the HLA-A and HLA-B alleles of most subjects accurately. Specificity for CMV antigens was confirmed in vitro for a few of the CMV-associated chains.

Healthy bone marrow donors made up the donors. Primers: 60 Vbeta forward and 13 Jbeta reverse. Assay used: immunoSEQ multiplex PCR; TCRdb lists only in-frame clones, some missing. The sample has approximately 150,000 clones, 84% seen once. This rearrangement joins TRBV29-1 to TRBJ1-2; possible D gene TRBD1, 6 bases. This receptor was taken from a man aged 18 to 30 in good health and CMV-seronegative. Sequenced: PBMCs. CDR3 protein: CSVDDSDRGYTF. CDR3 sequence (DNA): TGCAGCGTTGATGACTCGGACAGAGGCTACACCTTC.